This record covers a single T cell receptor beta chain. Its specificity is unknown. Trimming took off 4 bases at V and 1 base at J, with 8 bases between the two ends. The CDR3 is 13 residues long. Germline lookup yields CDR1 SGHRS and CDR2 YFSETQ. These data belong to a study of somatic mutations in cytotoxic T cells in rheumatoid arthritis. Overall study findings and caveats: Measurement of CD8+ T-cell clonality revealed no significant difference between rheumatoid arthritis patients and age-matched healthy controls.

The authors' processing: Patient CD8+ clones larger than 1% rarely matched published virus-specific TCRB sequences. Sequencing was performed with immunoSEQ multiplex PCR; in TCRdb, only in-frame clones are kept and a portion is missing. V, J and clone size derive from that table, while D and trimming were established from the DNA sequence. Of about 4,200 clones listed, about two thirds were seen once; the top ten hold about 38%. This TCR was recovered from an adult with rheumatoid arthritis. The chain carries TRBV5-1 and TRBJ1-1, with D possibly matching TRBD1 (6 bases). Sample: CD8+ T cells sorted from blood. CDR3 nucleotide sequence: TGCGCCAGCAGCACACAGGGGAACACTGAAGCTTTCTTT. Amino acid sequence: CASSTQGNTEAFF. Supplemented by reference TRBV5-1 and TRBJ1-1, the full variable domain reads KAGVTQTPRYLIKTRGQQVTLSCSPISGHRSVSWYQQTPGQGLQFLFEYFSETQRNKGNFPGRFSGRQFSNSRSEMNVSTLELGDSALYLCASSTQGNTEAFFGQGTRLTVV.